The 8 T cell receptor beta chains below all came from one sample that was sequenced in a study of shared clonotypes between healthy human individuals. Libraries were prepared by immunoSEQ multiplex PCR; TCRdb keeps only in-frame clonotypes and omits some of them. Found here are about 980,000 clones, 76% of them singletons; the top ten hold nearly 1.5%. The sample comprised memory CD4+ T cells sorted from blood. The sample's subset: CD45RA-negative fraction. The receptors were sampled from a man aged 18 to 30 in good health.

This clone was counted between two and nine times. V is TRBV6-5 and J is TRBJ2-5; TRBD2 might be the D (6 bases). Per germline, CDR1 MNHEY and CDR2 SVGAGI. This CDR3 has 14 amino acids. The V end lost 2 bases, the J end lost 5 bases, and 12 bases lay between the germline ends. This CDR3 reads CASSYAGIGETQYF. The CDR3 region has the DNA TGTGCCAGCAGTTACGCGGGGATTGGCGAGACCCAGTACTTC.

This chain uses TRBV6-6 with TRBJ1-4; 7 nucleotides match TRBD1. Germline V CDR1 and CDR2: MNHNY, SVGAGI (reference sequence). J gave up 3 bases and V 8 bases, and 9 bases lay outside the gene matches. The CDR3 runs 15 residues. CDR3: CASVPGDSANEKLFF. For the CDR3, the DNA is TGTGCCAGCGTACCCGGGGACAGCGCTAATGAAAAACTGTTTTTT.

The gene calls are TRBV28 and TRBJ2-7, with 8 bases that match TRBD1. V lost 7 bases to trimming and J lost 4 bases; unmatched junction nucleotides: 12. The germline gives CDR1 MDHEN, CDR2 SYDVKM. The CDR3 is 15 residues long. CDR3 loop: CASTYRDRTVYEQYF. In DNA, the CDR3 is TGTGCCAGCACCTACCGGGACAGGACAGTTTACGAGCAGTACTTC.

The chain recombines TRBV5-4 with TRBJ1-4; D is unclear. The CDR3 has 13 residues. Trimming stripped 0 bases from V and 7 bases from J, with 7 bases between. The V gene's germline CDR1 is SGHNT and CDR2 YYREEE (reference sequence). CDR3 DNA: TGTGCCAGCAGCTTGGAGAGGGCTGAAAAACTGTTTTTT. The encoded protein is CASSLERAEKLFF.

The V and J genes are TRBV30 and TRBJ2-2, with TRBD2 identical over 15 bases. J was trimmed by 6 bases and V by 1 base; bases with no gene match: 3. Germline V gene data show CDR1 as GTSNPN and CDR2 as SVGIG (reference sequence). The CDR3 contains 16 residues. The CDR3 is CAWSEGLAGGAGELFF. The CDR3 coding sequence is TGTGCCTGGAGTGAGGGACTAGCGGGAGGTGCCGGGGAGCTGTTTTTT.

The chain uses TRBV7-6 and TRBJ2-7, with D perhaps being TRBD1 or TRBD2 (5 bases each). CDR1 and CDR2 from the germline V gene are SGHVS and FNYEAQ. Trimming removed 5 bases at V and 6 bases at J, with 20 bases between. The CDR3 length is 15 residues. In DNA form, the CDR3 reads TGTGCCAGCAGCGCCAACCGGGACGGCTGGTCCGAGCAGTACTTC. Translation gives CASSANRDGWSEQYF.

The rearrangement links TRBV6-6 to TRBJ2-1; D may be TRBD1 (6 bases). The V end was cut by 7 bases, the J end by 8 bases, with 15 bases between. Germline values: CDR1 MNHNY, CDR2 SVGAGI (reference sequence). The CDR3 runs 13 residues. CDR3: CASNWGRDDEQFF. As DNA, the CDR3 is TGTGCCAGCAACTGGGGGCGTGACGATGAGCAGTTCTTC.

The CDR3 spells CAISELPGSDTQYF. In DNA, the CDR3 is TGTGCCATCAGTGAACTCCCGGGGTCGGATACGCAGTATTTT. The genes are TRBV10-3 and TRBJ2-3, with D maybe TRBD2 (5 bases). This CDR3 has 14 residues. Germline V gives CDR1 ENHRY, CDR2 SYGVKD. Trimming took 3 bases from V and 6 from J, leaving 13 bases between them.